This T cell receptor beta chain was identified in a study of T-cell reconstitution after alpha-beta-depleted transplantation in children. This clonotype ranks as medium-sized. Unique molecular identifiers were used to barcode this TCRbeta library. Via MiXCR, TCRdb re-called the PCR reads, giving one row per CDR3 protein. The sample shows 250,000 or so distinct CDR3 sequences, 8.2% of them seen only once. The receptor was derived from a male patient between 10 and 17 years old who had a stem cell transplant for acute lymphoblastic leukemia, so the T cells may come from the graft donor. The sequences come from PBMCs, mostly from graft donor cells, collected 180 days after TCRalphabeta/CD19-depleted stem cell transplant.

The CDR3 here is CASSQDHRDSHSVDTQYF. CDR3 DNA sequence: TGTGCCAGCAGCCAAGATCACCGGGACAGCCATTCAGTAGATACGCAGTATTTT. The genes are TRBV3-1 and TRBJ2-3, with 7 bases identical to TRBD1. Germline V gene data show CDR1 as LGHDT and CDR2 as YNNKEL (reference sequence). V shed 0 bases and J 5 bases; nucleotides not matched to a gene: 14. This CDR3 is built from 18 residues.